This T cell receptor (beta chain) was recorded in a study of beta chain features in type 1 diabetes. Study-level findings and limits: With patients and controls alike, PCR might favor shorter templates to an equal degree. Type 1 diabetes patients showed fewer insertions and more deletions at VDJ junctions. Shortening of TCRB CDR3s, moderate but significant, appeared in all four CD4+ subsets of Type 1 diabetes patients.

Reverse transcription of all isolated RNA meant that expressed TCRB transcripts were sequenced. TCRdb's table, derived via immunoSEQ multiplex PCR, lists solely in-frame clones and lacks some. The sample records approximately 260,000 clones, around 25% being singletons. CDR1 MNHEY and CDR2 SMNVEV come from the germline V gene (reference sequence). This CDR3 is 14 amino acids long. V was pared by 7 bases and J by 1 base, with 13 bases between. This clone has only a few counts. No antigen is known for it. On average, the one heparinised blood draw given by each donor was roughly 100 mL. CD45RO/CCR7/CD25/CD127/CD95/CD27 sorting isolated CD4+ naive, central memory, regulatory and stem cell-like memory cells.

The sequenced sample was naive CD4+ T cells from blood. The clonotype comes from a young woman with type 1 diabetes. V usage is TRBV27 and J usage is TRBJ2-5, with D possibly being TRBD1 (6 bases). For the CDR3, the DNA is TGTGCCAGCAAAGGTCGGGACACCCAAGAGACCCAGTACTTC. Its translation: CASKGRDTQETQYF.